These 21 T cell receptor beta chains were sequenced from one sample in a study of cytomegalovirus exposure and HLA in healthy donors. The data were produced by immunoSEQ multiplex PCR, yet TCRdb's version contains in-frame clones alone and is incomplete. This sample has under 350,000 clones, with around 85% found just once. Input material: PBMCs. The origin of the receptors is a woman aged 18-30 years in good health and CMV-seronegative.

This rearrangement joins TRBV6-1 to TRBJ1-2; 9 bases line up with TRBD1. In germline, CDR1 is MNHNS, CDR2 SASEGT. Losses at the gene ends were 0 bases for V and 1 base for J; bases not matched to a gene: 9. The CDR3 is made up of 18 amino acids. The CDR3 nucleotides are TGTGCCAGCAGTGAAGCCTGGACAGGGGCCGGTTATAACTATGGCTACACCTTC. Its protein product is CASSEAWTGAGYNYGYTF.

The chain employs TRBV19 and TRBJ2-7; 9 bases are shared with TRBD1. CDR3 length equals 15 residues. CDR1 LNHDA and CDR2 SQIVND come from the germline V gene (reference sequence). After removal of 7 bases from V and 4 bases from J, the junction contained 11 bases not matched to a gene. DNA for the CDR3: TGTGCCAGTACCCCGGGGACAGGGAGTGTGTACGAGCAGTACTTC. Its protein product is CASTPGTGSVYEQYF. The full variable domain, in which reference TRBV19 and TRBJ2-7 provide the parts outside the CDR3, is DGGITQSPKYLFRKEGQNVTLSCEQNLNHDAMYWYRQDPGQGLRLIYYSQIVNDFQKGDIAEGYSVSREKKESFPLTVTSAQKNPTAFYLCASTPGTGSVYEQYFGPGTRLTVT.

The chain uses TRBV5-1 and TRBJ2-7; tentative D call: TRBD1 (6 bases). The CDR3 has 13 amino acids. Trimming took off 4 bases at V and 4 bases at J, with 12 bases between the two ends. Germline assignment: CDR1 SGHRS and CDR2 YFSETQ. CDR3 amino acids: CASSATTGYEQYF. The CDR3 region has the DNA TGCGCCAGCAGCGCGACCACAGGGTACGAGCAGTACTTC.

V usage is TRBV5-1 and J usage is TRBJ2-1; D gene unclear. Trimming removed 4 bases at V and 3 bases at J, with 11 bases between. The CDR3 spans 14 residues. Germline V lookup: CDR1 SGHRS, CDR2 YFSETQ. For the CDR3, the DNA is TGCGCCAGCAGCGCACTTAGCAGCTACAATGAGCAGTTCTTC. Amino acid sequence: CASSALSSYNEQFF.

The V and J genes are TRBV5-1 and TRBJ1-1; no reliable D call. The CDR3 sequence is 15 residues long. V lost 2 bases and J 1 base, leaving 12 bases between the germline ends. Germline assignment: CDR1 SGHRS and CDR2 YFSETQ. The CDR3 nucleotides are TGCGCCAGCAGCTTTTTACGGGGAACGAACACTGAAGCTTTCTTT. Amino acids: CASSFLRGTNTEAFF.

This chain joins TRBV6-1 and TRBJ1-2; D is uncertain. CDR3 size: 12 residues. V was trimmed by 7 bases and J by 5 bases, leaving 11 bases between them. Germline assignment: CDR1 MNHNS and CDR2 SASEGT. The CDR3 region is CASNDRGYGYTF. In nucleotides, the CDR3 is TGTGCCAGCAATGACCGAGGGTATGGCTACACCTTC.

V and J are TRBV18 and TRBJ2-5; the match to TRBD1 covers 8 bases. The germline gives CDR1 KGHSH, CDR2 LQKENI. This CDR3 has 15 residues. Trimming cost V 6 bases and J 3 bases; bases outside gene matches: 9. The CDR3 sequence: CASSRGTGAKETQYF. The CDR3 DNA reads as TGTGCCAGCTCGAGGGGGACAGGTGCTAAAGAGACCCAGTACTTC.

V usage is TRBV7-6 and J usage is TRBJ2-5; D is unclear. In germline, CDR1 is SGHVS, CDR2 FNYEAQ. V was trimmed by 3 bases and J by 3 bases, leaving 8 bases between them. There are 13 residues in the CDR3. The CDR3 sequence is CASSFAEEETQYF. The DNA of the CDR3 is TGTGCCAGCAGCTTCGCTGAGGAAGAGACCCAGTACTTC.

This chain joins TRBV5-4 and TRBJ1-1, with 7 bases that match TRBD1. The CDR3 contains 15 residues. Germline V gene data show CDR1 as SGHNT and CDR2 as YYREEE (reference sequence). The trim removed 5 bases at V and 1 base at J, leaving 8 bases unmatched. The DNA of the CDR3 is TGTGCCAGCAGGACATTAGACAGGGCGAACACTGAAGCTTTCTTT. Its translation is CASRTLDRANTEAFF.

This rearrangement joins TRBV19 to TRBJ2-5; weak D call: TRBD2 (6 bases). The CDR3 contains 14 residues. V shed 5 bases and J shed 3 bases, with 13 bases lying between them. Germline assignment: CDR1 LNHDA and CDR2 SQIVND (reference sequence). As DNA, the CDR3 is TGTGCCAGTAGTCTAAACGGCGGGGAAGAGACCCAGTACTTC. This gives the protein CASSLNGGEETQYF.

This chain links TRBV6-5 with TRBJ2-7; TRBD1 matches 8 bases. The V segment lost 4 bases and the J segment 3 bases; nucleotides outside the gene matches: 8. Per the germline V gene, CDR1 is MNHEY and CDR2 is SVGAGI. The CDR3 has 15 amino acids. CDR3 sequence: CASSLRDRTYYEQYF. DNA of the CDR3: TGTGCCAGCAGTTTAAGGGACAGGACCTACTACGAGCAGTACTTC.

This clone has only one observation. The CDR3 reads CAWNTGQGENQPQHF. DNA of the CDR3: TGTGCCTGGAACACTGGACAGGGGGAGAATCAGCCCCAGCATTTT. The genes are TRBV30 and TRBJ1-5, with 10 bases matching TRBD1. Germline V gene sequence: CDR1 GTSNPN, CDR2 SVGIG (reference sequence). The CDR3 sequence is 15 residues long. Trimming removed 4 bases from V and 4 bases from J; junction bases left unmatched: 7.

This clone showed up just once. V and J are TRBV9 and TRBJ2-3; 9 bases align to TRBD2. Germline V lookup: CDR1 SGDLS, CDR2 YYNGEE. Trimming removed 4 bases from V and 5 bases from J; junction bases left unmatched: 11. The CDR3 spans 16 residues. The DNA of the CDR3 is TGTGCCAGCAGCCCCGAGGCGGGGGGGCGAGGAGATACGCAGTATTTT. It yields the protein CASSPEAGGRGDTQYF.

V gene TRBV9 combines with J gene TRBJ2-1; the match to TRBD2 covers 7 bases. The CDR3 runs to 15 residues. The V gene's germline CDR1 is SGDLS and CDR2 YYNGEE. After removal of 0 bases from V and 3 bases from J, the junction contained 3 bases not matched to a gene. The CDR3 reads CASSVGTRVYNEQFF. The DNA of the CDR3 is TGTGCCAGCAGCGTAGGGACTAGGGTCTACAATGAGCAGTTCTTC. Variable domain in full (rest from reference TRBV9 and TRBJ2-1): DSGVTQTPKHLITATGQRVTLRCSPRSGDLSVYWYQQSLDQGLQFLIQYYNGEERAKGNILERFSAQQFPDLHSELNLSSLELGDSALYFCASSVGTRVYNEQFFGPGTRLTVL.

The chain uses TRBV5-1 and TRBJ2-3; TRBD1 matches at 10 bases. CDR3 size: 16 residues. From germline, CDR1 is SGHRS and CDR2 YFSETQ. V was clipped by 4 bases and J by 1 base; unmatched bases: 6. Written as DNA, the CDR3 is TGCGCCAGCAGCGCGGGACAGGGGCTTGGCACAGATACGCAGTATTTT. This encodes CASSAGQGLGTDTQYF.

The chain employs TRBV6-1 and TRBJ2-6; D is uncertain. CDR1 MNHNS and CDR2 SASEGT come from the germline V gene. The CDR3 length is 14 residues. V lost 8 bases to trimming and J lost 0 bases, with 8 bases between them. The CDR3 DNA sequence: TGTGCCAGCGAAGAGATCTCTGGGGCCAACGTCCTGACTTTC. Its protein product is CASEEISGANVLTF.

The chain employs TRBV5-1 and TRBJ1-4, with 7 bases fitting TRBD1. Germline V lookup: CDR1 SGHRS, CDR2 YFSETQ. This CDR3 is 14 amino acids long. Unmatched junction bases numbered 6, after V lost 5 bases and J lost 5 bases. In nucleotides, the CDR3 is TGCGCCAGCAGTCTTGGACAGGCAAATGAAAAACTGTTTTTT. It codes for CASSLGQANEKLFF.

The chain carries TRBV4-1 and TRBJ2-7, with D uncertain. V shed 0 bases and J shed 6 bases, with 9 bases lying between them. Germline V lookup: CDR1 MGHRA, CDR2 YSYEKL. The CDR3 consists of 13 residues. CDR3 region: CASSQEVTSEQYF. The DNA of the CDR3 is TGCGCCAGCAGCCAAGAGGTGACATCCGAGCAGTACTTC.

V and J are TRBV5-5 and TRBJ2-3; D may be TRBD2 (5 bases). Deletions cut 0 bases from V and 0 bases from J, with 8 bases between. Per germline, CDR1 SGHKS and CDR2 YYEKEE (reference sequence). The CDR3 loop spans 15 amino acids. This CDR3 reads CASSLGLTSTDTQYF. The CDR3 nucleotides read TGTGCCAGCAGCTTGGGACTAACTAGCACAGATACGCAGTATTTT. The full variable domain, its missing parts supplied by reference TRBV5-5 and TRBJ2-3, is DAGVTQSPTHLIKTRGQQVTLRCSPISGHKSVSWYQQVLGQGPQFIFQYYEKEERGRGNFPDRFSARQFPNYSSELNVNALLLGDSALYLCASSLGLTSTDTQYFGPGTRLTVL.

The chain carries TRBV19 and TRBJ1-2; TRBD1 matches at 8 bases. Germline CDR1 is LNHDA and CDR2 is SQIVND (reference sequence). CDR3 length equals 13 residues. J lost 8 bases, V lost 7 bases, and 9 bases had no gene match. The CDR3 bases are TGTGCCAGTAATGCAGGGGGCGCCGAGGGCTACACCTTC. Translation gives CASNAGGAEGYTF.

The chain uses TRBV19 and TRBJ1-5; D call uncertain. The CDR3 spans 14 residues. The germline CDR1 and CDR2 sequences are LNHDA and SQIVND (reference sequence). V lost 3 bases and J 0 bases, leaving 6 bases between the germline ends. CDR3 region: CASSIPDSNQPQHF. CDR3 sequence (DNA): TGTGCCAGTAGTATTCCAGATAGCAATCAGCCCCAGCATTTT.